These 9 T cell receptor beta chains share one sample of origin, sequenced in a study of regulatory T cells in long-lasting Graves disease. Arm-PCR of CDR3 regions with iRepertoire HTBI primers generated TCR beta libraries. Using its own MiXCR run on the multiplex PCR reads, TCRdb lists one record per CDR3 protein. The repertoire consists of 700,000 or so distinct CDR3 sequences, with approximately 31% occurring once and the leading ten covering 40% to 55%. Time point in this sample: persistent/refractory GD, antithyroid drugs over 5 years with positive TRAb. Preparation of the TCR library used RNA extracted from PBMCs. Source: peripheral blood mononuclear cells (PBMCs), taken when the disease was refractory, from a patient treated with antithyroid drugs. The receptors were sampled from a female donor with Graves disease.

The rearrangement links TRBV30 to TRBJ2-6; a weak D match, TRBD1 (5 bases). Between the trimmed V and J ends, which lost 2 bases and 3 bases, there was a span of 8 bases. CDR1 GTSNPN and CDR2 SVGIG come from the germline V gene (reference sequence). This CDR3 is built from 14 residues. The CDR3, as DNA: TGTGCCTGGAGTTCAGGGTATGGGGCCAACGTCCTGACTTTC. Encoded protein: CAWSSGYGANVLTF.

The chain has TRBV5-5 and TRBJ1-5, with no clear D. The CDR3 sequence is 15 residues long. The germline V gene encodes CDR1 SGHKS and CDR2 YYEKEE (reference sequence). The ends were cut back, 5 bases at V and 5 bases at J, with 17 bases in the middle. The CDR3 spells CASSYHRDFYQPQHF. CDR3 bases: TGTGCCAGCAGTTATCATAGGGATTTTTATCAGCCCCAGCATTTT.

The CDR3 loop is CSVGGLAGVRGTGELFF. The CDR3 bases are TGCAGCGTGGGGGGACTAGCGGGAGTAAGGGGCACCGGGGAGCTGTTTTTT. The chain employs TRBV29-1 and TRBJ2-2, with 14 bases aligning to TRBD2. Per germline, CDR1 SQVTM and CDR2 ANQGSEA. Trimming took 6 bases from V and 4 from J; bases not matched to a gene: 10. This CDR3 region has 17 residues.

In its sample, this clonotype was seen a few times. The chain carries TRBV12-3 or TRBV12-4 and TRBJ1-5, with D possibly matching TRBD1 (6 bases). The CDR3 runs 14 residues. Trimming removed 6 bases at V and 5 bases at J, with 14 bases between. The CDR3: CASSSSQGHQPQHF. CDR3 nucleotides: TGTGCCAGCAGCTCAAGCCAGGGGCATCAGCCCCAGCATTTT.

This clonotype was counted a few times. The gene calls are TRBV6-1 and TRBJ1-2; D not resolved. Germline V lookup: CDR1 MNHNS, CDR2 SASEGT. Trimming removed 6 bases from V and 7 bases from J, with 12 bases in between. This CDR3 spans 12 amino acids. Here the CDR3 reads CASRGNVFGYTF. As DNA, the CDR3 is TGTGCCAGCAGGGGGAATGTTTTTGGCTACACCTTC.

The V and J genes are TRBV6-2 or TRBV6-3 and TRBJ1-3; D not resolved. V shed 4 bases and J shed 2 bases, with 9 bases lying between them. The germline CDR1 and CDR2 sequences are MNHEY and SVGEGT. CDR3 size: 14 residues. The CDR3 DNA is TGTGCCAGCAGTTCACAGAATGCTGGAAACACCATATATTTT. This gives the protein CASSSQNAGNTIYF.

This clonotype has ten or more counts. The chain combines TRBV20-1 with TRBJ2-5; TRBD1 matches at 10 bases. This CDR3 spans 16 amino acids. Germline CDR1 is DFQATT and CDR2 is SNEGSKA (reference sequence). The junction had 15 bases not matched to a gene; V was cut back by 6 bases and J by 5 bases. As DNA, the CDR3 is TGCAGTGCAACCGGGACAGGGGTTATTTTGGCGGAGACCCAGTACTTC. This codes for CSATGTGVILAETQYF.

This clonotype was found a few times. This chain links TRBV6-5 with TRBJ1-2; D is unclear. Germline V CDR1 and CDR2: MNHEY, SVGAGI. There are 17 residues in the CDR3. The ends were cut back, 0 bases at V and 4 bases at J, with 18 bases in the middle. CDR3 nucleotides: TGTGCCAGCAGTTACTCCGATAGGGTCTCCTGGTCCTATGGCTACACCTTC. Protein sequence: CASSYSDRVSWSYGYTF.

This clonotype was detected once. The chain has TRBV24-1 and TRBJ1-2; TRBD1 aligns across 7 bases. The germline gives CDR1 KGHDR, CDR2 SFDVKD. V trimming: 3 bases; J trimming: 4 bases; junction bases outside the gene matches: 7. The CDR3 runs 15 residues. The CDR3 bases are TGTGCCACCAGTGATGCTCAGGGGGATTTCTATGGCTACACCTTC. It translates to CATSDAQGDFYGYTF.